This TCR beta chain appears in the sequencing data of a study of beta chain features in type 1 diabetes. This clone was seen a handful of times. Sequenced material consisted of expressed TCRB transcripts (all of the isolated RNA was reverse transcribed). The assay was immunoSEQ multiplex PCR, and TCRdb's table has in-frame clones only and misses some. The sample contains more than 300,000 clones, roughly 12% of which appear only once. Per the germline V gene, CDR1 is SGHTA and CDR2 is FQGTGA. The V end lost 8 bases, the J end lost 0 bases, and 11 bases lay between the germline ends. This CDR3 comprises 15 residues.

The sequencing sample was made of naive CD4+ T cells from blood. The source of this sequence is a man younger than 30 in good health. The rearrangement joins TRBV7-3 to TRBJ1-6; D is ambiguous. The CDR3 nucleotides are TGTGCCAGCGCCAGTATAAGCTCCTATAATTCACCCCTCCACTTT. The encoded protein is CASASISSYNSPLHF.